This T cell receptor (beta chain) was captured by sequencing in a study of identical twins. This CDR3 contains 15 residues. The V gene lost 5 bases and the J gene lost 3 bases, with 13 bases spanning the gap. The germline V gene encodes CDR1 MNHEY and CDR2 SMNVEV (reference sequence). This clonotype came up many times. A single record per CDR3 protein comes from TCRdb applying MiXCR to the 5' RACE reads. The table shows 450,000 or so distinct CDR3 sequences, with roughly 13% occurring only once. Another study also made use of these data, one on yellow fever vaccine responses in identical twins.

The TCR was taken from a woman aged 18-30 years in good health. Sequencing input: CD4+ T cells sorted from blood. The chain links TRBV27 to TRBJ1-4, with TRBD1 as a possible D gene (5 bases). In nucleotides, the CDR3 is TGTGCCAGCAGTCGTCAGGGTGGAGCTAATGAAAAACTGTTTTTT. Its translation: CASSRQGGANEKLFF.